The present TCR beta chain was sequenced within a study of T cell responses to AZD1222 COVID-19 vaccine. Whole-study findings and limits: The CD4 TCRs associated with vaccination extended across spike and predominated at 160-218 and 743-854. Only five to seven individuals given AZD1222 were seropositive at baseline. Donor demographics were predominantly white British with a female majority; clonal diversity may be underestimated. Repertoires in all cases were sampled only once the peak T cell response had passed.

Libraries were prepared by immunoSEQ multiplex PCR; TCRdb keeps only in-frame clonotypes and omits some of them. Of about 150,000 clones listed, over 80% were seen once; the top ten hold 6% to 7%. This CDR3 spans 12 amino acids. Germline V gene lookup returns CDR1 MNHEY and CDR2 SVGAGI. Trimming took off 8 bases at V and 1 base at J, with 8 bases between the two ends. Worth noting for this clone: As yet, its antigen is unknown.

Sample: peripheral blood, taken 28 days after the second AZD1222 dose. The clonotype comes from an adult who received the AZD1222 COVID-19 vaccine. V and J are TRBV6-5 and TRBJ1-2, with D unresolved. The DNA for the CDR3 is TGTGCCAGCGGAAGGATTAACTATGGCTACACCTTC. This sequence encodes CASGRINYGYTF.